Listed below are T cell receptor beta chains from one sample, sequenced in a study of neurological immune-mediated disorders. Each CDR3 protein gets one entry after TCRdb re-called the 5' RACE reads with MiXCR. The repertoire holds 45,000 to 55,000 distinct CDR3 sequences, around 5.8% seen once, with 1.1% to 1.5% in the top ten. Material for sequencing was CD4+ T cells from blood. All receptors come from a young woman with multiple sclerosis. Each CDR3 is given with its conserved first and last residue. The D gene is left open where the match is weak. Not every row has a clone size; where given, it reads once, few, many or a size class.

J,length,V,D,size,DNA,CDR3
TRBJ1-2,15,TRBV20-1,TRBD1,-,TGCAGTGCTAGACAAGGACAGGGGGCCGGCTATGGCTACACCTTC,CSARQGQGAGYGYTF
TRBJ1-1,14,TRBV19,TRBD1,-,TGTGCCAGTAGTGGGGGACAGCGGAACACTGAAGCTTTCTTT,CASSGGQRNTEAFF
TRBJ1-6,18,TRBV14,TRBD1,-,TGTGCCAGCAGCCCTCCGGGACAGGGGATCCTCTGGGGATCACCCCTCCACTTT,CASSPPGQGILWGSPLHF
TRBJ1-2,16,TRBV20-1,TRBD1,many,TGCAGTGCTAGAGGGGTTGACAGGGGACCCAACTATGGCTACACCTTC,CSARGVDRGPNYGYTF
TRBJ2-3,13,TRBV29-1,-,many,TGCCTTCACCCTAGCCGATGCACAGATACGCAGTATTTT,CLHPSRCTDTQYF
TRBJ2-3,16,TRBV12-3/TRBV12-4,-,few,TGTGCCAGTAAACCGAGGGCCAGGGTTATTCCAGATACGCAGTATTTT,CASKPRARVIPDTQYF
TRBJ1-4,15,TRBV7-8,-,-,TGTGCCAGCAGCTCCACGGTTGCAACTAATGAAAAACTGTTTTTT,CASSSTVATNEKLFF
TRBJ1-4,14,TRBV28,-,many,TGTGCCAGCAGGGGGACGAGTGGTAATGAAAAACTGTTTTTT,CASRGTSGNEKLFF
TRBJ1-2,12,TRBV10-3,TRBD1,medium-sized,TGTGCCATCAAGGGGACAGGGGATGGCTACACCTTC,CAIKGTGDGYTF
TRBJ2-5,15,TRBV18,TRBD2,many,TGTGCCAGCTCACCGCTAGCGGGAGGCCAAGAGACCCAGTACTTC,CASSPLAGGQETQYF
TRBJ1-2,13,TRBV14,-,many,TGTGCCAGCAGCCCCGGACAGAGCTATGGCTACACCTTC,CASSPGQSYGYTF
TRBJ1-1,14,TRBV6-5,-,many,TGTGCCAGCAGTACTGGACAGAGGAACACTGAAGCTTTCTTT,CASSTGQRNTEAFF
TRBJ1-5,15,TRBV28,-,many,TGTGCCAGCAGGCGGGAGGGGTATGGCAATCAGCCCCAGCATTTT,CASRREGYGNQPQHF
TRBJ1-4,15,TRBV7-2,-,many,TGTGCCAGCAGCTTACCGGGGGCAACTAATGAAAAACTGTTTTTT,CASSLPGATNEKLFF
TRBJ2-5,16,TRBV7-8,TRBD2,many,TGTGCCAGCAGCGGGGGGGTCCGGCGGTACCAAGAGACCCAGTACTTC,CASSGGVRRYQETQYF
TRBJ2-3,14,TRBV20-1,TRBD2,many,TGCAGTGCTAGACAAGCGGGGGGCACAGATACGCAGTATTTT,CSARQAGGTDTQYF
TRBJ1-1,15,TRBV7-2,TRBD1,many,TGTGCCAGCAGCTTAGTACAGGGGGCATATACTGAAGCTTTCTTT,CASSLVQGAYTEAFF
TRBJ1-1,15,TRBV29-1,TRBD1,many,TGCAGCGTTTTCGGACAGGGAAATCCGGGCACTGAAGCTTTCTTT,CSVFGQGNPGTEAFF
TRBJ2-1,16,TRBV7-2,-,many,TGTGCCAGCAGCTTAGATATTTCAAGCAGCGACAATGAGCAGTTCTTC,CASSLDISSSDNEQFF
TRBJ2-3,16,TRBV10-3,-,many,TGTGCCATCAGAACCTTAGCGGCCGAGCCAGTAGATACGCAGTATTTT,CAIRTLAAEPVDTQYF
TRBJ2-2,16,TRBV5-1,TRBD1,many,TGCGCCAGCAGCCCGAGCGGGACAGGGAGGACCGGGGAGCTGTTTTTT,CASSPSGTGRTGELFF
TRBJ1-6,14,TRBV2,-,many,TGTGCCAGCAGTGATTGGTGGGCTAATTCACCCCTCCACTTT,CASSDWWANSPLHF
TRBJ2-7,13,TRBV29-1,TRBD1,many,TGCAGCGTCAAGACAGGGGAGATCGCCGAGCAGTACTTC,CSVKTGEIAEQYF
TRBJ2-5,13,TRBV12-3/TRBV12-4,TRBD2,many,TGTGCCAGCAGCACGGGACTAGAAGAGACCCAGTACTTC,CASSTGLEETQYF
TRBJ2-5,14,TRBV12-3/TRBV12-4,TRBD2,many,TGTGCCAGCAGTGGAGCGGGACGAAAAGAGACCCAGTACTTC,CASSGAGRKETQYF
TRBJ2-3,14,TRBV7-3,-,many,TGTGCCAGCAGCAACCACAGGGGCGGGGGTACGCAGTATTTT,CASSNHRGGGTQYF
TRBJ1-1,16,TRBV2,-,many,TGTGCCAGCAGTGGGAGGACATCCGTTTTGTTACAAGAAGCTTTCTTT,CASSGRTSVLLQEAFF
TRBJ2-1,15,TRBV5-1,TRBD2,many,TGCGCCAGCAGCTTGGGACTAGCGGGGGACTTTGAGCAGTTCTTC,CASSLGLAGDFEQFF
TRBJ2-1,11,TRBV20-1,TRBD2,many,TGCAGTGCTACCACCGGGACTAGCAACTTCTTC,CSATTGTSNFF
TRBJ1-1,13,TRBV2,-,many,TGTGCCAGCAGCCGAACAATGAACACTGAAGCTTTCTTT,CASSRTMNTEAFF
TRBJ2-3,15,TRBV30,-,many,TGTGCCTGGAGTGTACCCGGGGATAGCACAGATACGCAGTATTTT,CAWSVPGDSTDTQYF
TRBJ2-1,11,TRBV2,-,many,TGTGCCAGCAGTGACTTTAGGCAGCAGTTCTTC,CASSDFRQQFF
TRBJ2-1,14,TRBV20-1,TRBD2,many,TGCAGTGCTAGAGAATTCCGCCTAGCGGGGTCAGGGATCTTC,CSAREFRLAGSGIF
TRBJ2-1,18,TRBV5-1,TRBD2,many,TGCGCCAGCAGCCCCGGGACTAGCGGGAGGGTGGGGAACAATGAGCAGTTCTTC,CASSPGTSGRVGNNEQFF
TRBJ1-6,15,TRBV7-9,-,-,TGTGCCAGCAGCTTAGGGTCCGGGGAGGGTTCACCCCTCCACTTT,CASSLGSGEGSPLHF
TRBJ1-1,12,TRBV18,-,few,TGTGCCAGCTCACCACCCACAGGGGAAGCTTTCTTT,CASSPPTGEAFF
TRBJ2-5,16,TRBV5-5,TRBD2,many,TGTGCCAGCAGCACCAGACTAGCGGGGGGGCCGGAGACCCAGTACTTC,CASSTRLAGGPETQYF
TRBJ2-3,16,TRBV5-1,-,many,TGCGCCAGCAGCTTGGTAGTGACTGGGAGCACAGATACGCAGTATTTT,CASSLVVTGSTDTQYF
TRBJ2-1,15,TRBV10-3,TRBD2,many,TGTGCCATCAGTGAGTCACTAGCGGGGATCAATGAGCAGTTCTTC,CAISESLAGINEQFF
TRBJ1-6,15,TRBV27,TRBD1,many,TGTGCCAGCAGTTCGACAGGGGGCAGCAATTCACCCCTCCACTTT,CASSSTGGSNSPLHF
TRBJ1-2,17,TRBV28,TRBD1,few,TGTGCCAGCAGCCCCCCCGATAGGACAGGGATCGACTATGGCTACACCTTC,CASSPPDRTGIDYGYTF
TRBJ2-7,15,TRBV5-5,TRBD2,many,TGTGCCAGCAGCCGTAGCGGGGGCCTCTCCTACGAGCAGTACTTC,CASSRSGGLSYEQYF
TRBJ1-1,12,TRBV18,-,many,TGTGCCAGCTCCCTTTCGGACACTGAAGCTTTCTTT,CASSLSDTEAFF
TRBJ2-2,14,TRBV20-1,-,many,TGCAGTGCTAGAGGGGTTCAGAACACCGGGGAGCTGTTTTTT,CSARGVQNTGELFF
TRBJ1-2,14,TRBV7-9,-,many,TGTGCCAGCAGCCAGGATGGACAGAGCTATGGCTACACCTTC,CASSQDGQSYGYTF
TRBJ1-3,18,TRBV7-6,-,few,TGTGCCAGCAGGAGACAGGAATCCCCACTTGCTTCTGGAAACACCATATATTTT,CASRRQESPLASGNTIYF
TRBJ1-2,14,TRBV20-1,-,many,TGCAGTGCTAGAGATGGGGGCCATGACTATGGCTACACCTTC,CSARDGGHDYGYTF
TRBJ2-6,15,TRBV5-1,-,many,TGCGCCAGCAGCTTAAGAAGATCTGGGGCCAACGTCCTGACTTTC,CASSLRRSGANVLTF
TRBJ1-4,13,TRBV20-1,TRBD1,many,TGCAGTGCGGAGGGACAGGGCAATGAAAAACTGTTTTTT,CSAEGQGNEKLFF
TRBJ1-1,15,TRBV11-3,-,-,TGTGCCAGCAGCTCAGACCCAAGGGGTTCCACTGAAGCTTTCTTT,CASSSDPRGSTEAFF
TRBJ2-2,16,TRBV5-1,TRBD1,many,TGCGCCAGCAGCTTAGGGACAGGGAAGAACACCGGGGAGCTGTTTTTT,CASSLGTGKNTGELFF
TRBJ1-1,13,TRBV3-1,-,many,TGTGCCAGCAGATCCACAGAGAACACTGAAGCTTTCTTT,CASRSTENTEAFF
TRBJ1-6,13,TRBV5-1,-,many,TGCGCCAGCAGCGAGGAGCCAAATTCACCCCTCCACTTT,CASSEEPNSPLHF